This entry describes one T cell receptor (beta chain). Its antigen is not identified. The data belong to a study of cytomegalovirus exposure and HLA in healthy donors. Study background: Later analysis reported that the 120 or so validation repertoires shared the platform of the 650 to 700 first-cohort repertoires.

Method: immunoSEQ multiplex PCR; TCRdb's copy keeps in-frame clones and lacks some. The data hold hundreds of thousands of clones, with roughly 87% observed a single time. Study-wide results and caveats: The study labeled around 160 TCR beta chains cytomegalovirus-associated.

The germline V gene has CDR1 SGHRS and CDR2 YFSETQ. Trimming took 3 bases from V and 3 from J; bases not matched to a gene: 9. This CDR3 has 15 amino acids. The source is a woman younger than 45 in good health and CMV-seronegative. The chain is built from TRBV5-1 and TRBJ2-7, with 7 nucleotides matching TRBD1. Material: PBMCs. CDR3 sequence reads: CASSSTPGQNYEQYF. The CDR3 DNA reads TGCGCCAGCAGCTCCACGCCGGGACAGAACTACGAGCAGTACTTC.